Each of the 23 T cell receptor beta chains below was sequenced from the same sample in a study of blood T cell repertoires in COVID-19. Sequenced by immunoSEQ multiplex PCR; TCRdb stores in-frame clones only, minus some. The top ten clones hold approximately 5.3% of a sample with fewer than 300,000 clones, about 86% of them seen once. Sequenced input: peripheral blood. Receptors were obtained from a man older than 75 with acute or convalescent COVID-19.

The V and J genes are TRBV5-1 and TRBJ1-1, with D perhaps matching TRBD1 (5 bases). Germline CDR1 and CDR2: SGHRS and YFSETQ. V was shortened by 0 bases and J by 6 bases, with 15 bases between the two germline ends. CDR3 length: 15 residues. This CDR3 reads CASSLDRPGGAEAFF. The CDR3 coding sequence is TGCGCCAGCAGCTTGGACCGACCCGGGGGTGCTGAAGCTTTCTTT.

This chain links TRBV7-6 with TRBJ2-7; no firm D call. The length of the CDR3 is 14 residues. Per the germline V gene, CDR1 is SGHVS and CDR2 is FNYEAQ. Deletions cut 1 base from V and 6 bases from J, with 13 bases between. CDR3 sequence: CASSLVATSGEQYF. The CDR3 bases are TGTGCCAGCAGCTTAGTCGCCACCTCGGGCGAGCAGTACTTC. Supplemented by reference TRBV7-6 and TRBJ2-7, the full variable domain reads GAGVSQSPRYKVTKRGQDVALRCDPISGHVSLYWYRQALGQGPEFLTYFNYEAQQDKSGLPNDRFSAERPEGSISTLTIQRTEQRDSAMYRCASSLVATSGEQYFGPGTRLTVT.

The J gene is TRBJ2-1, the V gene TRBV10-3, with TRBD2 matching 9 bases. The CDR3 is made up of 18 amino acids. Germline V gene lookup returns CDR1 ENHRY and CDR2 SYGVKD. After removal of 0 bases from V and 3 bases from J, the junction contained 9 bases not matched to a gene. CDR3 protein: CAISESPSGNSHYNEQFF. The CDR3 DNA sequence: TGTGCCATCAGTGAGTCCCCTAGCGGGAATTCACACTACAATGAGCAGTTCTTC.

This chain joins TRBV7-9 and TRBJ1-1, with D possibly being TRBD1 (5 bases). The length of the CDR3 is 15 residues. V was cut by 0 bases and J by 1 base, with 9 bases left in between. Germline V lookup: CDR1 SEHNR, CDR2 FQNEAQ (reference sequence). In DNA form, the CDR3 reads TGTGCCAGCAGCTTAGCGGGGGGGACGAACACTGAAGCTTTCTTT. It translates to CASSLAGGTNTEAFF.

The chain combines TRBV6-5 with TRBJ2-7, with TRBD2 matching over 7 bases. J lost 4 bases, V lost 0 bases, and 6 bases had no gene match. Germline-derived CDR1 and CDR2 are MNHEY and SVGAGI. The CDR3 contains 15 residues. CDR3 sequence (DNA): TGTGCCAGCAGTTACTCGATCCTCGGGGGGTACGAGCAGTACTTC. It encodes CASSYSILGGYEQYF.

V and J are TRBV5-6 and TRBJ2-5; D is perhaps TRBD2 (6 bases). Germline assignment: CDR1 SGHDT and CDR2 YYEEEE. The CDR3 has 14 amino acids. V was cut by 7 bases and J by 5 bases, with 18 bases left in between. The CDR3 DNA reads as TGTGCCAGCTGCCTCGGCGGGGTCTCCGAGACCCAGTACTTC. It codes for CASCLGGVSETQYF. Drawing the rest from reference TRBV5-6 and TRBJ2-5, the complete variable domain is DAGVTQSPTHLIKTRGQQVTLRCSPKSGHDTVSWYQQALGQGPQFIFQYYEEEERQRGNFPDRFSGHQFPNYSSELNVNALLLGDSALYLCASCLGGVSETQYFGPGTRLLVL.

V usage is TRBV6-1 and J usage is TRBJ1-5; TRBD1 aligns across 10 bases. V dropped 2 bases and J dropped 9; count of bases not matched to a gene: 10. The germline CDR1 and CDR2 sequences are MNHNS and SASEGT. This CDR3 has 16 amino acids. The CDR3 DNA reads as TGTGCCAGCAGTGAACATTCGGACAGGGGGGAGCGGCCCCAGCATTTT. Amino acid sequence: CASSEHSDRGERPQHF.

The V call is TRBV7-9, the J call TRBJ2-1; TRBD2 matches at 15 bases. From germline, CDR1 is SEHNR and CDR2 FQNEAQ (reference sequence). The CDR3 runs 19 residues. The trim removed 5 bases at V and 2 bases at J, leaving 10 bases unmatched. CDR3 region: CASSQFGTSGRTAYNEQFF. CDR3 in DNA: TGTGCCAGCAGCCAATTCGGGACTAGCGGGAGGACAGCCTACAATGAGCAGTTCTTC.

This chain links TRBV5-1 with TRBJ1-5; TRBD1 matches at 8 bases. V trimming: 2 bases; J trimming: 3 bases; junction bases outside the gene matches: 13. The V gene's germline CDR1 is SGHRS and CDR2 YFSETQ. The CDR3 length is 18 residues. CDR3 residues: CASSFLPTTGDYNQPQHF. Written as DNA, the CDR3 is TGCGCCAGCAGCTTTCTCCCTACGACAGGGGACTACAATCAGCCCCAGCATTTT.

The gene calls are TRBV28 and TRBJ2-5; D possibly corresponds to TRBD2 (5 bases). V lost 1 base and J lost 3, with 12 bases in between. The V gene's germline CDR1 is MDHEN and CDR2 SYDVKM. CDR3 length equals 15 residues. CDR3 protein: CASSLYDSVKETQYF. The CDR3 DNA follows: TGTGCCAGCAGTTTATACGATAGCGTGAAAGAGACCCAGTACTTC.

This chain joins TRBV15 and TRBJ2-2; 9 bases match TRBD2. Germline loops: CDR1 LNHNV, CDR2 YYDKDF (reference sequence). Trimming removed 0 bases from V and 7 bases from J; junction bases left unmatched: 6. The CDR3 is 16 amino acids. The CDR3 spells CATSRELAGVGGELFF. DNA of the CDR3: TGTGCCACCAGCAGAGAATTAGCGGGGGTTGGCGGGGAGCTGTTTTTT.

The J gene is TRBJ1-5, the V gene TRBV27; perhaps TRBD1 as D (5 bases). Germline CDR1 reads MNHEY; CDR2 reads SMNVEV (reference sequence). This CDR3 has 14 residues. Trimming took 3 bases from V and 7 from J, leaving 13 bases between them. This CDR3 is CASSFGGIGQPQHF. The CDR3 DNA reads as TGTGCCAGCAGTTTCGGGGGAATAGGGCAGCCCCAGCATTTT.

This chain joins TRBV5-6 and TRBJ2-1; perhaps TRBD2 as D (7 bases). CDR3 length: 18 amino acids. The V gene's germline CDR1 is SGHDT and CDR2 YYEEEE. Trimming took 4 bases from V and 4 from J, leaving 24 bases between them. CDR3 protein: CASSRGGSYRGRYNEQFF. CDR3 DNA sequence: TGTGCCAGCAGCAGGGGGGGCTCGTATCGAGGGCGATACAATGAGCAGTTCTTC.

The chain joins TRBV2 to TRBJ1-2, with 10 positions matching TRBD1. The CDR3 runs 15 residues. Germline V gene data show CDR1 as SNHLY and CDR2 as FYNNEI. J gave up 3 bases and V 2 bases, and 3 bases lay outside the gene matches. The CDR3 sequence is CASSERQGAYYGYTF. The CDR3, as DNA: TGTGCCAGCAGTGAAAGACAGGGGGCCTACTATGGCTACACCTTC.

This clone appeared once. The V gene is TRBV5-1, the J gene TRBJ2-3; TRBD1 might be the D (6 bases). The CDR3 has 15 residues. V shed 4 bases and J shed 2 bases, with 14 bases lying between them. Germline assignment: CDR1 SGHRS and CDR2 YFSETQ. CDR3: CASSPRGFTTDTQYF. The CDR3 DNA follows: TGCGCCAGCAGCCCCAGGGGATTCACCACAGATACGCAGTATTTT.

In this sample, this clone turned up once. V and J are TRBV7-2 and TRBJ1-2; possibly TRBD1 for D (6 bases). The CDR3 extends over 17 amino acids. The ends were cut back, 4 bases at V and 0 bases at J, with 18 bases in the middle. The germline V gene has CDR1 SGHTA and CDR2 FQGNSA. The DNA for the CDR3 is TGTGCCAGCAGCTCTGGACAGCTTCTTCTCTCTAACTATGGCTACACCTTC. Translating it yields CASSSGQLLLSNYGYTF. Supplemented by reference TRBV7-2 and TRBJ1-2, the full variable domain reads GAGVSQSPSNKVTEKGKDVELRCDPISGHTALYWYRQSLGQGLEFLIYFQGNSAPDKSGLPSDRFSAERTGGSVSTLTIQRTQQEDSAVYLCASSSGQLLLSNYGYTFGSGTRLTVV.

Details on this clone: Distinct nucleotide sequences in the sample also encode this CDR3. This chain connects TRBV27 to TRBJ2-7; D remains unclear. Trimming took off 2 bases at V and 2 bases at J, with 7 bases between the two ends. This CDR3 region has 13 residues. Germline CDR1 reads MNHEY; CDR2 reads SMNVEV (reference sequence). DNA for the CDR3: TGTGCCAGCAGTTTAGGTCCTACCTACGAGCAGTACTTC. This sequence encodes CASSLGPTYEQYF.

This rearrangement joins TRBV10-3 to TRBJ2-3; D gene unclear. This CDR3 region has 14 residues. Trimming removed 0 bases from V and 5 bases from J, with 9 bases in between. Germline V CDR1 and CDR2: ENHRY, SYGVKD. CDR3 amino acids: CAISESWAQDTQYF. The CDR3 DNA follows: TGTGCCATCAGTGAGTCCTGGGCTCAAGATACGCAGTATTTT.

V is TRBV19 and J is TRBJ1-2; TRBD1 matches 9 bases. Trimming cost V 1 base and J 7 bases; bases outside gene matches: 10. CDR3 length: 16 amino acids. The germline gives CDR1 LNHDA, CDR2 SQIVND (reference sequence). The DNA of the CDR3 is TGTGCCAGTAGTATAGGCCTCGGGACAGGGTCTCGTGGCTACACCTTC. Translated: CASSIGLGTGSRGYTF.

The chain recombines TRBV2 with TRBJ1-4, with D possibly matching TRBD1 (5 bases). The germline V gene has CDR1 SNHLY and CDR2 FYNNEI. This CDR3 region has 14 residues. V dropped 5 bases and J dropped 3 bases, with 10 bases sitting between them. CDR3 loop: CASSRQYSNEKLFF. DNA for the CDR3: TGTGCCAGCAGTCGACAGTATTCTAATGAAAAACTGTTTTTT.

CDR3 in DNA: TGTGCCAGCAGCTTCCGTACAGGGAGCCACGGCTACACCTTC. Its protein product is CASSFRTGSHGYTF. This chain connects TRBV27 to TRBJ1-2, with a tentative D call TRBD1 (6 bases). The CDR3 is 14 residues long. Germline values: CDR1 MNHEY, CDR2 SMNVEV (reference sequence). Trimming stripped 6 bases from V and 8 bases from J, with 19 bases between.

The chain couples TRBV6-6 to TRBJ2-1; tentatively, D is TRBD2 (6 bases). V lost 5 bases to trimming and J lost 6 bases, with 23 bases between them. Germline V CDR1 and CDR2: MNHNY, SVGAGI (reference sequence). CDR3 length: 17 amino acids. CDR3: CASSQTLGLPGANEQFF. CDR3 bases: TGTGCCAGCAGTCAAACCTTGGGACTCCCCGGCGCCAATGAGCAGTTCTTC.

The V and J genes are TRBV5-1 and TRBJ2-5, with 9 bases identical to TRBD1. This CDR3 spans 14 amino acids. With V trimmed by 0 bases and J by 4 bases, 1 base remained unmatched. Germline V CDR1 and CDR2: SGHRS, YFSETQ. CDR3: CASSLGTGVETQYF. CDR3 DNA: TGCGCCAGCAGCTTGGGGACAGGGGTAGAGACCCAGTACTTC.